Given below is one T cell receptor beta chain in context. The antigen is not known. The study made its TRB cDNA libraries by 5' RACE, adding UMI labels. TCRdb re-called the 5' RACE reads and gives one entry per CDR3 protein, without DNA. Its table records nearly 110,000 distinct CDR3 sequences. This sample was included in a study of CXCR3-negative and CXCR3-positive naive CD8 T cells. Overall study results and limits: More hydrophobic TRB CDR3s occurred in CXCR3-positive than in CXCR3-negative naive cells. In naive cells, CXCR3-negative and CXCR3-positive subsets had similar TRBV-TRBJ usage; memory cells differed. Most assays were run on fresh PBMCs (CXCR3 expression partially decreased after cryopreservation).

CDR3 length equals 12 residues. Germline V CDR1 and CDR2: SQVTM, ANQGSEA. The chain links TRBV29-1 to TRBJ2-1. The origin of this receptor is a human donor in good health. Some clones in this sample may be carry-over from other donors' samples. Material: naive CXCR3+ CD8+ T cells from blood. Regarding subset: CD45RO-CCR7+CD27+CD95- naive CD8+ T cells expressing CXCR3 (TNR3+). CDR3 sequence: CSVEWPANEQFF.